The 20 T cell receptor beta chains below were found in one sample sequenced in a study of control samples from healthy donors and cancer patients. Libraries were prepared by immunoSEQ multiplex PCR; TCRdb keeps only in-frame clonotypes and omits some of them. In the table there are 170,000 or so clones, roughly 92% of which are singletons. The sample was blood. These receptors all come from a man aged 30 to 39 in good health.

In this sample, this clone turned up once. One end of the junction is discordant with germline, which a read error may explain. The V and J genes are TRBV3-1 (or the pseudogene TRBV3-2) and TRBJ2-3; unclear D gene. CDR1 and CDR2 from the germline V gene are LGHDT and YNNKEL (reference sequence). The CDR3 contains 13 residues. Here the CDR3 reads CASSQGEVARPDF. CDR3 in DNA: TGTGCCAGCAGCCAAGGAGAGGTGGCCCGGCCGGATTTT.

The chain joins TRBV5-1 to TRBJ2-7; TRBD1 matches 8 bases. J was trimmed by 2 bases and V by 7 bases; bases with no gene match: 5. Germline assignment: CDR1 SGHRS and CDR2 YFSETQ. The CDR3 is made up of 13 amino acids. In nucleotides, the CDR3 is TGCGCCAGCGGGCAGGGGGCCACCTACGAGCAGTACTTC. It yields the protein CASGQGATYEQYF.

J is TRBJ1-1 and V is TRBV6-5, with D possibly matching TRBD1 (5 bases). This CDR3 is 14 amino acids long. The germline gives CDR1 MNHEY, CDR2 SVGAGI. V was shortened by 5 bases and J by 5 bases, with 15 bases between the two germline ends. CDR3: CASSRRGGRTEAFF. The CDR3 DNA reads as TGTGCCAGCAGTAGACGTGGGGGGAGGACTGAAGCTTTCTTT.

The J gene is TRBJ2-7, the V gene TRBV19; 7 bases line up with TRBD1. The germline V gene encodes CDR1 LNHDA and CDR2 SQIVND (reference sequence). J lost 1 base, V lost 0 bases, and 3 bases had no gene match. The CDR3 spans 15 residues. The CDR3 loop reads CASSIDYRGSYEQYF. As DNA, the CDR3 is TGTGCCAGTAGTATAGATTACAGGGGTTCCTACGAGCAGTACTTC.

CDR3 nucleotides: TGTGCCACCAGTGATTTCGGGCAGCCCCAGCATTTT. It encodes CATSDFGQPQHF. V is TRBV24-1 and J is TRBJ1-5; no firm D call. CDR3 size: 12 residues. V shed 1 base and J shed 7 bases, with 4 bases lying between them. From germline, CDR1 is KGHDR and CDR2 SFDVKD.

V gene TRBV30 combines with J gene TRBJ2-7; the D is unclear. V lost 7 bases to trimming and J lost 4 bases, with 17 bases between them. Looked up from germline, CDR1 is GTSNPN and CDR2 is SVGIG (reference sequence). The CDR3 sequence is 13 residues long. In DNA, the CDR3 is TGTGCCTCCCTAATAGGAGCACCTTACGAGCAGTACTTC. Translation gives CASLIGAPYEQYF. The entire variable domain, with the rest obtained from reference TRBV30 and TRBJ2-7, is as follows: SQTIHQWPATLVQPVGSPLSLECTVEGTSNPNLYWYRQAAGRGLQLLFYSVGIGQISSEVPQNLSASRPQDRQFILSSKKLLLSDSGFYLCASLIGAPYEQYFGPGTRLTVT.

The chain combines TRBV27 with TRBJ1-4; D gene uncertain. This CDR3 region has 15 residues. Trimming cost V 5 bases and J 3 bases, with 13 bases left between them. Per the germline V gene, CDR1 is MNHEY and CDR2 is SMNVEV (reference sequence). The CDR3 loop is CASSSKAWANEKLFF. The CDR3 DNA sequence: TGTGCCAGCAGTAGCAAGGCCTGGGCTAATGAAAAACTGTTTTTT. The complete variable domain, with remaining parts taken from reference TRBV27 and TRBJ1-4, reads EAQVTQNPRYLITVTGKKLTVTCSQNMNHEYMSWYRQDPGLGLRQIYYSMNVEVTDKGDVPEGYKVSRKEKRNFPLILESPSPNQTSLYFCASSSKAWANEKLFFGSGTQLSVL.

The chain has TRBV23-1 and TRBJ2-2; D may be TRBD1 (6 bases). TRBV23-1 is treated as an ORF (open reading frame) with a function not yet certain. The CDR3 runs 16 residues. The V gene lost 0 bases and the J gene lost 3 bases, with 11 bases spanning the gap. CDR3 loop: CASSQSGGSDTGELFF. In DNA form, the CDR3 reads TGCGCCAGCAGTCAATCAGGGGGTTCCGACACCGGGGAGCTGTTTTTT.

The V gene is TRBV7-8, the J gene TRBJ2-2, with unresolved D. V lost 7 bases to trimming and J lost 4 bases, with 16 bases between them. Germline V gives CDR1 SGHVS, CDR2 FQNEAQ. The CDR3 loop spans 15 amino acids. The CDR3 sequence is CASTLREGPTGELFF. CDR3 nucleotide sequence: TGTGCCAGCACCCTAAGGGAAGGGCCCACCGGGGAGCTGTTTTTT.

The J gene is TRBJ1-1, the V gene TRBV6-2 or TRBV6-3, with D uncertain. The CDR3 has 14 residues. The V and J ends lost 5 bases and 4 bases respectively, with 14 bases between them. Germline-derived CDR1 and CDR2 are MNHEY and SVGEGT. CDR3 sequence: CASSQGWGITEAFF. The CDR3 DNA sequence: TGTGCCAGCAGTCAAGGGTGGGGAATCACTGAAGCTTTCTTT.

The CDR3 spells CASSFSGGERQPQHF. The CDR3 DNA reads TGTGCCAGCAGTTTCTCAGGGGGCGAACGACAGCCCCAGCATTTT. The rearrangement uses TRBV28 and TRBJ1-5; 8 bases are shared with TRBD1. V dropped 3 bases and J dropped 7; count of bases not matched to a gene: 8. Germline V gene lookup returns CDR1 MDHEN and CDR2 SYDVKM. The CDR3 has 15 residues.

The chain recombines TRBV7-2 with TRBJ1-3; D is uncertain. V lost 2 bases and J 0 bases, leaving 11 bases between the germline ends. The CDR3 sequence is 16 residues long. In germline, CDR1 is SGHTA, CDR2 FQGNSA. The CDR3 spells CASSLLRTDSGNTIYF. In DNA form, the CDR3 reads TGTGCCAGCAGCTTATTGCGGACTGACTCTGGAAACACCATATATTTT.

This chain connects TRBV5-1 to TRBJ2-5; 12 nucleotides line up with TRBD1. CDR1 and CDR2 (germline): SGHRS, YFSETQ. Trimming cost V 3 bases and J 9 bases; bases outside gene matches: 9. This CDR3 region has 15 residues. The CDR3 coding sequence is TGCGCCAGCAGCTCCGACGGGACAGGGGGCGAGGCCCAGTACTTC. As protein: CASSSDGTGGEAQYF. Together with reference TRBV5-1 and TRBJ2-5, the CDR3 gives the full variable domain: KAGVTQTPRYLIKTRGQQVTLSCSPISGHRSVSWYQQTPGQGLQFLFEYFSETQRNKGNFPGRFSGRQFSNSRSEMNVSTLELGDSALYLCASSSDGTGGEAQYFGPGTRLLVL.

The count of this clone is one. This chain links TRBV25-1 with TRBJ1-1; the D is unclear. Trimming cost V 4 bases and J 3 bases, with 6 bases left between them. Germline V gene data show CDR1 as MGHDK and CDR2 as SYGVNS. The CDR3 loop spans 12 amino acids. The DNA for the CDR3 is TGTGCCAGCAGTGTAGGGCACACTGAAGCTTTCTTT. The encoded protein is CASSVGHTEAFF.

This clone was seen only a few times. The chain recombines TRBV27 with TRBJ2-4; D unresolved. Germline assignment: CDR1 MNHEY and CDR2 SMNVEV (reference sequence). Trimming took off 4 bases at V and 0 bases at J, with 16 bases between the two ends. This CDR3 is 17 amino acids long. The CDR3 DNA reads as TGTGCCAGCAGTTCGATTGTGGCAGACTTAGCCAAAAACATTCAGTACTTC. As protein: CASSSIVADLAKNIQYF.

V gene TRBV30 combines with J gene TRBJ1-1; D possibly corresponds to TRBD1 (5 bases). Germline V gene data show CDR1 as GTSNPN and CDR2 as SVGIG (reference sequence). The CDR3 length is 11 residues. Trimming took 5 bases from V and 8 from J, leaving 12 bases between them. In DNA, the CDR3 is TGTGCCTGGGCCAACAGGTGGGAAGCTTTCTTT. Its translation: CAWANRWEAFF.

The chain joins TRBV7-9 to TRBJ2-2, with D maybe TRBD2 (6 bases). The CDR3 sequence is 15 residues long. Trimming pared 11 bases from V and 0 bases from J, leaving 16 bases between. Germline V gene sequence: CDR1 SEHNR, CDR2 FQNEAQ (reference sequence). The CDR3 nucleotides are TGTGCCGGGGAGGTTCGGCCCCCGAACACCGGGGAGCTGTTTTTT. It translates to CAGEVRPPNTGELFF.

The CDR3 DNA reads as TGTGCCAGCAGTACTTCCCGAGCCAACCCTCTTTTCTTC. Translated: CASSTSRANPLFF. V gene TRBV7-8 combines with J gene TRBJ2-1; D gene ambiguous. The V end was cut by 6 bases, the J end by 16 bases, with 22 bases between. The CDR3 extends over 13 amino acids. Germline CDR1 SGHVS, CDR2 FQNEAQ.

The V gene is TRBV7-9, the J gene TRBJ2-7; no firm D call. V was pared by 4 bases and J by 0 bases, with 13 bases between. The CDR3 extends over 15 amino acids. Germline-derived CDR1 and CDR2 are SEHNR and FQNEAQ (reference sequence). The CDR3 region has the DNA TGTGCCAGCAGCTCCCCCCTCCAAAGCTCCTACGAGCAGTACTTC. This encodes CASSSPLQSSYEQYF.

CDR3 sequence (DNA): TGTGCCAGCAGCGCGGATCTTGGGGGGGCGCGGACAGATACGCAGTATTTT. This encodes CASSADLGGARTDTQYF. The gene calls are TRBV9 and TRBJ2-3; D may be TRBD2 (7 bases). The CDR3 is 17 residues long. Germline lookup yields CDR1 SGDLS and CDR2 YYNGEE. V was trimmed by 3 bases and J by 3 bases, leaving 20 bases between them. Using reference TRBV9 and TRBJ2-3 for the parts outside the CDR3, the full variable domain is DSGVTQTPKHLITATGQRVTLRCSPRSGDLSVYWYQQSLDQGLQFLIQYYNGEERAKGNILERFSAQQFPDLHSELNLSSLELGDSALYFCASSADLGGARTDTQYFGPGTRLTVL.